This T cell receptor (beta chain) appears in the sequencing data of a study of cytomegalovirus exposure and HLA in healthy donors. Study-level information: Caucasian-associated ancestry cluster membership applied to less than 85% of over 350 genotyped donors.

Remarks on this clone: What it binds is not known. The sample holds other DNA sequences that translate to the same CDR3.

General study points: What TCR beta sequences reportedly achieved was accurate prediction of HLA-A and HLA-B alleles in most subjects. Some V segments could not be told apart, so they were left out, TRBV6-2 and TRBV6-3 among them.

Germline V CDR1 and CDR2: MNHNY, SVGAGI (reference sequence). The CDR3 extends over 14 amino acids. Trimming removed 2 bases from V and 8 bases from J; junction bases left unmatched: 8. Amplification used 60 Vbeta primers and 13 Jbeta primers. TCRdb's copy holds only in-frame clones and misses some; the assay was immunoSEQ multiplex PCR. The sample yields 200,000 or so clones, 70% to 90% seen once. This receptor was taken from a woman aged 18-30 years in good health and CMV-seropositive. Material: PBMCs. The chain has TRBV6-6 and TRBJ1-1; the match to TRBD1 covers 7 bases. This CDR3 reads CASSYTYRGTEAFF. CDR3 in DNA: TGTGCCAGCAGTTACACATACAGGGGCACCGAAGCTTTCTTT.